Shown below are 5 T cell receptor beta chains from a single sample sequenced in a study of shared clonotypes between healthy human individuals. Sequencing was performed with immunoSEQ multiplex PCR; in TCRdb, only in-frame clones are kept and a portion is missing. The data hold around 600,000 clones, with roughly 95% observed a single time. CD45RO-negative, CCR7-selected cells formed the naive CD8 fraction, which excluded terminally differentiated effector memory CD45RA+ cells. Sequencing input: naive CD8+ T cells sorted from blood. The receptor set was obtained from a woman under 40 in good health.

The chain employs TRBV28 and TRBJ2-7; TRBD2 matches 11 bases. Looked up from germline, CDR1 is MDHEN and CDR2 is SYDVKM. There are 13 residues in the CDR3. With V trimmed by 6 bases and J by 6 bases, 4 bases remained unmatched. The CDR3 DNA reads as TGTGCCAGCAGACTAGCGGGAGTTCCCGAGCAGTACTTC. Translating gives CASRLAGVPEQYF. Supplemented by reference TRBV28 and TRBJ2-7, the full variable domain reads DVKVTQSSRYLVKRTGEKVFLECVQDMDHENMFWYRQDPGLGLRLIYFSYDVKMKEKGDIPEGYSVSREKKERFSLILESASTNQTSMYLCASRLAGVPEQYFGPGTRLTVT.

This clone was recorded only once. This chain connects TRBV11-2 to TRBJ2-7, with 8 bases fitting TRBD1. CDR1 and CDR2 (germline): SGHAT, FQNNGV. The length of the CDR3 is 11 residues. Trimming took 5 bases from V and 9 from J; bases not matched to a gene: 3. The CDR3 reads CASSHGQGQYF. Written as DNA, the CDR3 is TGTGCCAGCAGCCATGGACAGGGGCAGTACTTC.

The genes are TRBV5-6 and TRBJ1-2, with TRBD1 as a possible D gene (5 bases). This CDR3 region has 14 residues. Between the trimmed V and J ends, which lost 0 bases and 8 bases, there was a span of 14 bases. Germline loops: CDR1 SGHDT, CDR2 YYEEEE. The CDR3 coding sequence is TGTGCCAGCAGCTTGGGAGGGGAGGCTCGGGGCTACACCTTC. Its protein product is CASSLGGEARGYTF. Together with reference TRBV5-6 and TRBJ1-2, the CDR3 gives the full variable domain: DAGVTQSPTHLIKTRGQQVTLRCSPKSGHDTVSWYQQALGQGPQFIFQYYEEEERQRGNFPDRFSGHQFPNYSSELNVNALLLGDSALYLCASSLGGEARGYTFGSGTRLTVV.

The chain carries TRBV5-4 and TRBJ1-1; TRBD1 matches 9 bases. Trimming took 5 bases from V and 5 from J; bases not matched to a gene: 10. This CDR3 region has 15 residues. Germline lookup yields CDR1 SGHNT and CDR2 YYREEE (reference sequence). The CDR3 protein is CASSYRGLGNTEAFF. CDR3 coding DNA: TGTGCCAGCAGTTACAGGGGGCTAGGTAATACTGAAGCTTTCTTT.

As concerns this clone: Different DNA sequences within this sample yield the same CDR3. The CDR3 DNA reads TGTGCCAGCAGTTTGGGGCGGGAGGGCTACGAGCAGTACTTC. This sequence encodes CASSLGREGYEQYF. This chain uses TRBV27 with TRBJ2-7, with 9 bases fitting TRBD2. The CDR3 runs to 14 residues. Germline lookup yields CDR1 MNHEY and CDR2 SMNVEV (reference sequence). After removal of 3 bases from V and 3 bases from J, the junction contained 3 bases not matched to a gene.